The source of this TCR beta chain is a study of tumor and adjacent non-tumor tissue in lung cancer. TCRbeta libraries were built with three rounds of nested PCR, modified from ARM-PCR. TCRdb analysed the multiplex PCR reads with MiXCR anew, one entry per CDR3 protein. Among 90,000 to 100,000 distinct CDR3 sequences listed, 75% to 90% were seen once. Concerning this clonotype itself: A junction end diverges from the germline sequence, so it may reflect a read error.

CDR3 length: 15 amino acids. This sample's RNA came from whole unsorted tissue. This non-tumor lung sample came from over 3 cm beyond the tumor edge. The chain joins TRBV12-3 or TRBV12-4 to TRBJ2-3, with D maybe TRBD2 (5 bases). The sequencing sample was made of distant non-tumor lung tissue. The clonotype originates from a man aged 60-69 years with small cell lung cancer. In nucleotides, the CDR3 is TGTGCTAGCAGTTTCCTAGAGGGAGCAACAAATACGCAGTATTTT. This translates into CASSFLEGATNTQYF.